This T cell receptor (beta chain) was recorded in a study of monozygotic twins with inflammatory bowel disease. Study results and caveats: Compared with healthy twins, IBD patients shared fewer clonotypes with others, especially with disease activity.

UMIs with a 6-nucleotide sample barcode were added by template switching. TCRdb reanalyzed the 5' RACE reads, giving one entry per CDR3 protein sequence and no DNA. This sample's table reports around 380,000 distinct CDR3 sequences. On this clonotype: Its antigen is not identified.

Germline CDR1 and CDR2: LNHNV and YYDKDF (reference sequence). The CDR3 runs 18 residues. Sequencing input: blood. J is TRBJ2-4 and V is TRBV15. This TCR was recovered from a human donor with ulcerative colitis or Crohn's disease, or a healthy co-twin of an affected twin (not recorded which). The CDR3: CATSRDHPDGVAKNIQYF.